This note documents a single TCR beta chain sequence. Its antigen remains unidentified. Per-base quality was not reported, and no clone a single base away is much larger than it. The data were taken from a study of blood T cell repertoires in COVID-19 (dated by TCRdb to 2018 to 2020). A note on the overall study: Samples covering the acute and convalescent phases of COVID-19 were provided by collaborators in the United States, Italy and Spain. The repertoires were released in a freely available public database meant as a resource for research on the immune response to SARS-CoV-2. Samples were obtained from the ongoing ImmuneRACE study (first 160 participants) and from 1,200 or so subjects provided by 6 global collaborators. The material from the prospective study consisted of cDNA or gDNA derived from T cells, B-cell-depleted T cells, or PBMCs. Where available, HLA class I and class II types were obtained from metadata supplied by the sample provider rather than from assay-based typing. A de-identified subject ID, COVID-19 status, age in years and sex were almost always included in the sample metadata. The dataset comprised deeply sampled blood TCRbeta repertoires from subjects exposed to, actively infected with, or recovered from COVID-19.

The immunoSEQ Assay, a bias-controlled multiplex PCR, was used to amplify TCRbeta CDR3 regions from genomic DNA. Concerning the study's data processing: The number of nucleated cells in each sample was estimated by amplification of reference gene primers within the assay. To quantify the absolute abundance of each unique TCRbeta CDR3 rearrangement, sequence reads were collapsed and filtered. For each sample, productive Simpson clonality was calculated as the square root of Simpson's diversity index across productive rearrangements. TCRdb took over this immuneACCESS table, retaining in-frame rearrangements with V and J assigned. Such tables are incomplete; in checked studies, under half of the missing clones stem from an unresolved V gene, and the remainder is unexplained. The V and J calls and clone size were taken over from that table, and D and trimming were inferred from the DNA. In this sample the table shows approximately 230,000 clones, 80% to 90% of which occur a single time. The top ten hold more than 1.5% of the sample.

The germline V and J ends show losses of 4 bases and 6 bases respectively, and no gene match explains 6 bases of the junction. Taken from cysteine to phenylalanine, the CDR3 has 15 residues. Only the CDR3 portion is preserved as DNA: 45 bases, with reading frame beginning at the first base. CDR1 SGHAT and CDR2 FQNNGV are derived from the germline V gene. In the prospective study, participants were about 18 to 89 years old, resided in about two dozen geographic areas of the United States, and were enrolled through a virtual design. In the prospective study, participants were assigned to cohorts based on the clinical history participants reported in a screening survey and a study questionnaire. Recovered participants in ImmuneRACE Cohort 3 were defined as having two consecutive negative NP/OP PCR tests, clearance from a healthcare professional, or resolution of symptoms. Mobile phlebotomists in the prospective study collected whole blood, serum and a nasopharyngeal or oropharyngeal swab from every participant. Additional blood draws and questionnaires over an approximately two-month period could optionally be provided by prospective study participants. Blood samples from the prospective study were shipped frozen or at room temperature prior to DNA extraction.

What the study reported, not specific to this receptor: How much clinical and demographic metadata was included differed by source and by participant, and the metadata was provided uncurated.

The rearrangement joined TRBV11-2 to TRBJ2-7, with TRBD2 matching 13 junction bases. The receptor was isolated from a man between 40 and 49 years old who had recovered from COVID-19. The sample consisted of PBMCs or T cells enriched from blood (not recorded which). CDR3 region: CASSYGTSGAGEQYF. In nucleotide form, the sequence is TGTGCCAGCAGCTACGGGACTAGCGGGGCCGGCGAGCAGTACTTC.